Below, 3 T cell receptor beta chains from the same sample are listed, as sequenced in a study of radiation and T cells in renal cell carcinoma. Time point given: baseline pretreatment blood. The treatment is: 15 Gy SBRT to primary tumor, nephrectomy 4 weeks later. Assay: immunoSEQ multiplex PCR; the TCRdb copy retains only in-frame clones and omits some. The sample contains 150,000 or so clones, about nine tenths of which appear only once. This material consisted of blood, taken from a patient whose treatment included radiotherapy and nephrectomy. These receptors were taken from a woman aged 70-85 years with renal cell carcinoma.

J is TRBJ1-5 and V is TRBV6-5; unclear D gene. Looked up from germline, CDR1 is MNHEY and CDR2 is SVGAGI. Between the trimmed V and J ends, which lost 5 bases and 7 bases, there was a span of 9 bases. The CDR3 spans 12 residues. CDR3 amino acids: CASSRAGQPQHF. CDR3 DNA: TGTGCCAGCAGTCGGGCGGGCCAGCCCCAGCATTTT.

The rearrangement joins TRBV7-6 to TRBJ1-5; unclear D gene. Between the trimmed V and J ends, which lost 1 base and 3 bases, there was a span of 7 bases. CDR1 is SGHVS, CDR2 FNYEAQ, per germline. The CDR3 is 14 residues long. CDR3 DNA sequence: TGTGCCAGCAGCTTAGGTACCCCCAATCAGCCCCAGCATTTT. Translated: CASSLGTPNQPQHF.

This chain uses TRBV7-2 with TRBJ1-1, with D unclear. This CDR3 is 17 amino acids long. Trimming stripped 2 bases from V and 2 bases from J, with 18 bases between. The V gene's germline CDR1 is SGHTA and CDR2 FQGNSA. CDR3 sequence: CASSLSGRSWGNTEAFF. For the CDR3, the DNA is TGTGCCAGCAGCTTAAGTGGCAGGAGTTGGGGAAACACTGAAGCTTTCTTT.